The sequence of this T cell receptor (beta chain) was determined in a study of blood T cell repertoires in COVID-19 (dated by TCRdb to about 2020). Regarding the research as a whole: Samples from collaborators originated in the United States, Italy and Spain and spanned both the acute and convalescent phases of COVID-19. The prospective study material was composed of cDNA or gDNA derived from T cells, B-cell-depleted T cells, or PBMCs. Samples were obtained from the ongoing ImmuneRACE study (first 160 participants) and from 1,254 subjects provided by 6 global collaborators. Sample metadata almost always included a de-identified subject ID, COVID-19 status, age in years and sex. HLA class I and class II types, where available, came from metadata supplied by the sample provider rather than from assay-based typing. The repertoires were released in a freely available public database meant as a resource for research on the immune response to SARS-CoV-2. Deeply sampled blood TCRbeta repertoires from subjects exposed to, actively infected with, or recovered from COVID-19 were included in the dataset.

TCRbeta CDR3 regions were amplified from genomic DNA by means of the immunoSEQ Assay, a bias-controlled multiplex PCR. The authors processed their data as follows. Within the assay, amplification of reference gene primers was used to estimate how many nucleated cells each sample contained. Sequence reads were collapsed and filtered to measure the absolute abundance of every unique TCRbeta CDR3 rearrangement. For each sample, productive Simpson clonality was calculated as the square root of Simpson's diversity index over productive rearrangements. The immuneACCESS repertoire file appears here via TCRdb, limited to in-frame rearrangements. These files lack a portion of the clones; in checked studies, under half of the deficit traces to unresolved V genes, and the cause of the others is not known. The V and J calls and the clone size are those of that table, but D and trimming were determined from the DNA. The sample records 150,000 or so clones, about three quarters of which are singletons. The top ten clones comprise around 1.5% of the sample.

The CDR3 measures 14 amino acids from cysteine to phenylalanine. Of the read, only the CDR3 DNA is kept; its 42 bases are in frame from base 1. The germline V gene yields SGDLS for CDR1 and YYNGEE for CDR2. V is shortened by 0 bases, J by 4 bases, and the region joining them spans 10 bases. General study outcomes and caveats: How much clinical and demographic metadata was included differed by source and by participant, and the metadata was provided uncurated.

Whole blood was collected in K2EDTA tubes by collaborating institutions according to the institutions' own protocols. For TCRbeta analysis, collaborator samples were shipped as frozen whole blood, as isolated PBMCs, or as DNA extracted from either sample type. As regards this clone: Its antigen is unknown. No base quality information exists; no much larger clone differs at one position.

The rearrangement combines TRBV9 with TRBJ1-1; matching of 6 bases hints at TRBD1 as the D gene. The sample taken for sequencing was peripheral blood. This sequence originates from a man older than 75 with acute or convalescent COVID-19. CDR3 reads: CASSVGQGTTEAFF. The sequenced DNA: TGTGCCAGCAGCGTAGGGCAGGGGACCACTGAAGCTTTCTTT.